The T cell receptor beta chain under discussion was sequenced for a study of identical twins. TCRdb reprocessed the 5' RACE reads with MiXCR, giving one entry per CDR3 protein. The sample shows approximately 1.8 million distinct CDR3 sequences, about 30% of them seen only once. Germline V CDR1 and CDR2: DFQATT, SNEGSKA (reference sequence). The CDR3 loop spans 15 amino acids. Trimming took 0 bases from V and 3 from J; bases not matched to a gene: 3. This chain joins TRBV20-1 and TRBJ2-7; 12 nucleotides match TRBD2. Sequences were obtained from cord blood. This sequence was found in a newborn girl in good health. The CDR3 spells CSARDRTSGIYEQYF. The CDR3 DNA sequence: TGCAGTGCTAGAGATAGGACTAGCGGGATCTACGAGCAGTACTTC.